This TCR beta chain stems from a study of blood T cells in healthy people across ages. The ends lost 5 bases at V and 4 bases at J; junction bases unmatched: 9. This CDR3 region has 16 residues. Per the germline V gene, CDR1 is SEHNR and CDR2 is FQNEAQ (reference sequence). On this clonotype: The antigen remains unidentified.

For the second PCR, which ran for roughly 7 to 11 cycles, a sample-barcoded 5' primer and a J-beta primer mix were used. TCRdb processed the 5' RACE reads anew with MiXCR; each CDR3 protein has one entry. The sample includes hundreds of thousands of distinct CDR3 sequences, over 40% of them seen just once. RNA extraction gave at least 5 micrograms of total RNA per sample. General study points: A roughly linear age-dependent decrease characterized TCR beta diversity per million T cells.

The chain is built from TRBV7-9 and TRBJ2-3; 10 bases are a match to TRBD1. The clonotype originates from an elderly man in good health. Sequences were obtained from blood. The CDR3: CASSTPPGQGSDTQYF. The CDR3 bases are TGTGCCAGCAGCACGCCCCCGGGACAGGGGTCAGATACGCAGTATTTT.